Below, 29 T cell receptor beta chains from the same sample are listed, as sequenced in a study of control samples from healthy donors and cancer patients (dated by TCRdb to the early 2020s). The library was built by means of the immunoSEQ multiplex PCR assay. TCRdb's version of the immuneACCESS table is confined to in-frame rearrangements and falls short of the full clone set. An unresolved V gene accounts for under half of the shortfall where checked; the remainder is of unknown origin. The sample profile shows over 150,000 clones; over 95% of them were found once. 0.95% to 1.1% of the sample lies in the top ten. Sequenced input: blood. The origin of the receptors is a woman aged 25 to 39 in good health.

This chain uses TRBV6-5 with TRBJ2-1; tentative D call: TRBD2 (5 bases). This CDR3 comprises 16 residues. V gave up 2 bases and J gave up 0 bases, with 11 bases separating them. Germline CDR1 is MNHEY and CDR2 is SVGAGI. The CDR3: CASSYQEESSYNEQFF. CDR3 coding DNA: TGTGCCAGCAGTTACCAGGAGGAGAGCTCCTACAATGAGCAGTTCTTC.

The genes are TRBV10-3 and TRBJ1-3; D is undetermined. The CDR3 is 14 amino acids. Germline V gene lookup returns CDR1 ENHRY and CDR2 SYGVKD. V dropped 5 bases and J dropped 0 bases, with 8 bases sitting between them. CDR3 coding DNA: TGTGCCATCAGTTGGTCGAGCTCTGGAAACACCATATATTTT. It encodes CAISWSSSGNTIYF.

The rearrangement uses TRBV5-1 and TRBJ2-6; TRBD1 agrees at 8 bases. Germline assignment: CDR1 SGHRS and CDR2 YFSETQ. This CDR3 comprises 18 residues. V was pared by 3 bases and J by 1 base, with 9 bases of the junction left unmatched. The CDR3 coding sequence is TGCGCCAGCAGCTGGGAACAGGGGGAAGTTTCTGGGGCCAACGTCCTGACTTTC. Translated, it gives CASSWEQGEVSGANVLTF.

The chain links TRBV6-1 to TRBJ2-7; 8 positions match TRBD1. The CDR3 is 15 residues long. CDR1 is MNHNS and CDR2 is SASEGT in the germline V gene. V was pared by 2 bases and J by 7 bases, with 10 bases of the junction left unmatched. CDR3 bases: TGTGCCAGCAGTGAATTGGACAGGGAGCGTTGGGAGCAGTACTTC. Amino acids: CASSELDRERWEQYF.

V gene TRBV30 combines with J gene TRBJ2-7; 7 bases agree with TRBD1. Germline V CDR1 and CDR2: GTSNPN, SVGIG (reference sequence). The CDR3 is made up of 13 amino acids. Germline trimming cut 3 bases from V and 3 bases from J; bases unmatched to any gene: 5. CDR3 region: CAWSGDSSYEQYF. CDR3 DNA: TGTGCCTGGAGCGGGGACAGCAGCTACGAGCAGTACTTC.

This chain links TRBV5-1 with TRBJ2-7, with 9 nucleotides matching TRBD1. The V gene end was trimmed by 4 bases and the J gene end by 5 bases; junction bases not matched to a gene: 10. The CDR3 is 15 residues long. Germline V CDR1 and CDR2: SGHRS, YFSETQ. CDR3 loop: CASSPNRDRVDEQYF. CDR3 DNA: TGCGCCAGCAGCCCAAACCGGGACAGGGTGGACGAGCAGTACTTC.

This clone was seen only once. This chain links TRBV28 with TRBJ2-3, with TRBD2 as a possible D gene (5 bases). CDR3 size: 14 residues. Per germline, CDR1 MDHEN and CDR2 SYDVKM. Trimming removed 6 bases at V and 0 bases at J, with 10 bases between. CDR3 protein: CASRLARSTDTQYF. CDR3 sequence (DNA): TGTGCCAGCAGATTAGCGAGGAGCACAGATACGCAGTATTTT.

The CDR3 reads CASSQETGRTSTDTQYF. CDR3 sequence (DNA): TGTGCCAGCAGCCAAGAGACAGGCAGAACTAGCACAGATACGCAGTATTTT. This rearrangement joins TRBV3-1 (or the pseudogene TRBV3-2) to TRBJ2-3; tentative D call: TRBD1 (6 bases). The CDR3 runs 17 residues. With 0 bases removed from V and 0 bases from J, the gap between germline ends came to 13 bases. Germline assignment: CDR1 LGHDT and CDR2 YNNKEL (reference sequence).

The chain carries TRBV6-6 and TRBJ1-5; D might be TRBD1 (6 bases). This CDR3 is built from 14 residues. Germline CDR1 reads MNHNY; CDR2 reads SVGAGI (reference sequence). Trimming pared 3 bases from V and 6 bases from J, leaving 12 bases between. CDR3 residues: CASSYAGEGQPQHF. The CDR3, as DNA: TGTGCCAGCAGTTATGCAGGGGAAGGTCAGCCCCAGCATTTT.

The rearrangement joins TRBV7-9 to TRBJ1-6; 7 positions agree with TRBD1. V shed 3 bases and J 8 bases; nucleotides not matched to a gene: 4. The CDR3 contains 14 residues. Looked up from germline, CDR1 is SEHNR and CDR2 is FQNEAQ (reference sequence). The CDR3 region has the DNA TGTGCCAGCAGCTTCGCTCAGGGGGATTCACCCCTCCACTTT. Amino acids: CASSFAQGDSPLHF.

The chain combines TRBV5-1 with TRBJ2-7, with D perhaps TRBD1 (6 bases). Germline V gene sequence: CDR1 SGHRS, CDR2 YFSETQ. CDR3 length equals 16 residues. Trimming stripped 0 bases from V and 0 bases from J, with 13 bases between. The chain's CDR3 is CASSLDPRQDSYEQYF. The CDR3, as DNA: TGCGCCAGCAGCTTGGATCCTAGACAGGACTCCTACGAGCAGTACTTC.

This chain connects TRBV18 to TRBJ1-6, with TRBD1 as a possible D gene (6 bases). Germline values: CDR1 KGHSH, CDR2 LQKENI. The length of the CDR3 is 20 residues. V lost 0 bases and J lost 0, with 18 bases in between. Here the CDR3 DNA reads TGTGCCAGCTCACCACCGCCGGGGGGGCGAGACGGCTCCTATAATTCACCCCTCCACTTT. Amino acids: CASSPPPGGRDGSYNSPLHF.

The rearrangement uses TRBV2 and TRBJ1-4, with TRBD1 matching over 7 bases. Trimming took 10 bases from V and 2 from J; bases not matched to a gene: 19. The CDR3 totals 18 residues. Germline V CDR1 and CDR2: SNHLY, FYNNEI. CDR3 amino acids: CATSTPGGGSWTNEKLFF. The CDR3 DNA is TGTGCCACTTCGACCCCAGGGGGGGGGTCTTGGACTAATGAAAAACTGTTTTTT. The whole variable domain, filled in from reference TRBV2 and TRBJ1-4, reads EPEVTQTPSHQVTQMGQEVILRCVPISNHLYFYWYRQILGQKVEFLVSFYNNEISEKSEIFDDQFSVERPDGSNFTLKIRSTKLEDSAMYFCATSTPGGGSWTNEKLFFGSGTQLSVL.

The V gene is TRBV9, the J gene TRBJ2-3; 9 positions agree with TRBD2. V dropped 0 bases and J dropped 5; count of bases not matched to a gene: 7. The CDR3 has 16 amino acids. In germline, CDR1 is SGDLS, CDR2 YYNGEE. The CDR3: CASSVVGSGSLDTQYF. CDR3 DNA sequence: TGTGCCAGCAGCGTAGTGGGTAGCGGGAGTTTAGATACGCAGTATTTT.

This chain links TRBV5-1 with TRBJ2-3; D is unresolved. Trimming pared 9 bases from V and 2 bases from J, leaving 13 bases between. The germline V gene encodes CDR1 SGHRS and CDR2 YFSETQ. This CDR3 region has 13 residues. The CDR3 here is CATSVRNTDTQYF. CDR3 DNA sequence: TGCGCCACCTCGGTCCGAAACACAGATACGCAGTATTTT.

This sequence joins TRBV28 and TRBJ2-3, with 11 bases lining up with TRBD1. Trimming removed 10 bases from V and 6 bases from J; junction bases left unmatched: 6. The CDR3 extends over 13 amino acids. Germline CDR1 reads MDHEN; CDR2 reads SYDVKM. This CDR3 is CAIGTGGWDTQYF. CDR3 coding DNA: TGTGCCATCGGGACAGGGGGTTGGGATACGCAGTATTTT.

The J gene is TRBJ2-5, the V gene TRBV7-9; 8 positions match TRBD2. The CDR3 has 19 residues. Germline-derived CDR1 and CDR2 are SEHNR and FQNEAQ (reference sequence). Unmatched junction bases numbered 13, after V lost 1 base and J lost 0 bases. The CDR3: CASSLGRGPGLGYQETQYF. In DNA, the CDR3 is TGTGCCAGCAGCTTAGGGAGGGGACCGGGACTAGGGTACCAAGAGACCCAGTACTTC. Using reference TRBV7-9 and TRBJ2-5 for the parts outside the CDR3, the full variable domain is DTGVSQNPRHKITKRGQNVTFRCDPISEHNRLYWYRQTLGQGPEFLTYFQNEAQLEKSRLLSDRFSAERPKGSFSTLEIQRTEQGDSAMYLCASSLGRGPGLGYQETQYFGPGTRLLVL.

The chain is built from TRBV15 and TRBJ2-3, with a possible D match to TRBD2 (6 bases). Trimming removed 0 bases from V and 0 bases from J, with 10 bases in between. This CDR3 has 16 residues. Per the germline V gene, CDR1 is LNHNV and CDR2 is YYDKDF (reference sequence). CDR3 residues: CATSRDVGLSTDTQYF. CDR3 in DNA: TGTGCCACCAGCAGAGATGTGGGACTTAGCACAGATACGCAGTATTTT.

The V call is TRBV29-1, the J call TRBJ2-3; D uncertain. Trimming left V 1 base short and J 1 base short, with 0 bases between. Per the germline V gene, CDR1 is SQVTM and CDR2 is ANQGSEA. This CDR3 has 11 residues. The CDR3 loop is CSVEGTDTQYF. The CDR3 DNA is TGCAGCGTTGAAGGCACAGATACGCAGTATTTT.

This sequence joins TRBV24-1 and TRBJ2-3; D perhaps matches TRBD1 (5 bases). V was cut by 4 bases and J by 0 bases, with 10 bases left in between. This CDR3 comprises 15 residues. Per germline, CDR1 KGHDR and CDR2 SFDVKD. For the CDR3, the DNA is TGTGCCACCAGTGAGCAGGGCAGGAGCACAGATACGCAGTATTTT. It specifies CATSEQGRSTDTQYF.

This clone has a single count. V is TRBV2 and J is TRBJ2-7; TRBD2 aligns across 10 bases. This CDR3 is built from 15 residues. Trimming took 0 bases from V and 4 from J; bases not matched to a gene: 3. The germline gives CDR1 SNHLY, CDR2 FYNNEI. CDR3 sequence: CASSEAGAGGYEQYF. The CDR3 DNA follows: TGTGCCAGCAGTGAAGCGGGAGCGGGAGGGTACGAGCAGTACTTC.

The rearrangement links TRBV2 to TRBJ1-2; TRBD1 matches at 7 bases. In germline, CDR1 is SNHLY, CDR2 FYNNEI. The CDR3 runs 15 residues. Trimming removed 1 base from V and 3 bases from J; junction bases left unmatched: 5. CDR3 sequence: CASSEEKDRYYGYTF. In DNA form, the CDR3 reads TGTGCCAGCAGTGAAGAGAAGGACAGGTACTATGGCTACACCTTC. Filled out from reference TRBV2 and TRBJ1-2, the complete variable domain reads EPEVTQTPSHQVTQMGQEVILRCVPISNHLYFYWYRQILGQKVEFLVSFYNNEISEKSEIFDDQFSVERPDGSNFTLKIRSTKLEDSAMYFCASSEEKDRYYGYTFGSGTRLTVV.

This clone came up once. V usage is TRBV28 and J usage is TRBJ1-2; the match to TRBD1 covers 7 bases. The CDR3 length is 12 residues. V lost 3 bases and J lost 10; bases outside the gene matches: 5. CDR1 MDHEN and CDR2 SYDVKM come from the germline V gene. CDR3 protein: CASSFTRGIYTF. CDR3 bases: TGTGCCAGCAGTTTCACCAGGGGGATCTACACCTTC.

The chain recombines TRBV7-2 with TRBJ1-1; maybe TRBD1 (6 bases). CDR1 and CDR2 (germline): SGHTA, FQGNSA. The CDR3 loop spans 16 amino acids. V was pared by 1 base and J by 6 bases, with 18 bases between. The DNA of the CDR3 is TGTGCCAGCAGCTTAGGGTATTGGACAGAGGAATCTGAAGCTTTCTTT. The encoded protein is CASSLGYWTEESEAFF.

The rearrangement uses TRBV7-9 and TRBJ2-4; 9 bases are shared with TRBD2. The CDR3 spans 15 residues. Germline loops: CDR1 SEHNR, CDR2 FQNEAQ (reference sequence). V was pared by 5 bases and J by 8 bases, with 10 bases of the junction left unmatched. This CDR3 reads CASSPRSGRLDIQYF. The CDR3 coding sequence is TGTGCCAGCAGCCCCCGGAGCGGGAGGTTAGACATTCAGTACTTC.

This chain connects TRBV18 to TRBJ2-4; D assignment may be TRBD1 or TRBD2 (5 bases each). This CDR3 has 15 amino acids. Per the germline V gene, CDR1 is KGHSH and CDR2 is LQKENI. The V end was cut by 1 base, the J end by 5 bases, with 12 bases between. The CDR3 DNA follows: TGTGCCAGCTCACCACAATCCGGGACGGAAAACATTCAGTACTTC. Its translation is CASSPQSGTENIQYF.

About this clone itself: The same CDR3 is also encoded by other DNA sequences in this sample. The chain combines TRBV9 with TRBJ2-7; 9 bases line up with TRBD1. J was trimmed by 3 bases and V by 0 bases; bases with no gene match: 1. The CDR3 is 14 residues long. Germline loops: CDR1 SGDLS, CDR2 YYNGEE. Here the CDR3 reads CASSVGDRVYEQYF. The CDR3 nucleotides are TGTGCCAGCAGCGTAGGGGACAGGGTCTACGAGCAGTACTTC.

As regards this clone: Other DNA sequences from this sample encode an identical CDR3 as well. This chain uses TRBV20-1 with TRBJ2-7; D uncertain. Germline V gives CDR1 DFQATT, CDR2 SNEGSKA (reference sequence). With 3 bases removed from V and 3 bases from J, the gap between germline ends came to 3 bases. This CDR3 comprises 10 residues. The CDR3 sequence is CSASLYEQYF. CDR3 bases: TGCAGTGCTAGTCTCTACGAGCAGTACTTC.

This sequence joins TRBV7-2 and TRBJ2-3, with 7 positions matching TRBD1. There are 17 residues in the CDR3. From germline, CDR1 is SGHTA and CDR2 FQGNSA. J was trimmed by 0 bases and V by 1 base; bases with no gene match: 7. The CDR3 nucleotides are TGTGCCAGCAGCTTAGGACTGGGGACAGCTAGCACAGATACGCAGTATTTT. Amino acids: CASSLGLGTASTDTQYF.